In this sample, the clone carrying this TCR beta chain turned up a few times. No antigen is known for it. RNA transcripts served as the template for amplifying TCR beta CDR3 regions. RT-PCR in the first round (using the HTBI primer set) targeted the TCR CDR3. TCRdb re-called the multiplex PCR reads through MiXCR, storing one row per CDR3 protein. Of approximately 400,000 distinct CDR3 sequences in the sample, approximately 18% were seen once. Clinical symptoms, serum thyroxine and TRAb, thyroid ultrasound and orbital computed tomography were used for the diagnoses. This entry comes from a study of T cells in Graves' hyperthyroidism and ophthalmopathy. Whole-study results and caveats: Among clonotypes expanded in thyroid above 0.001, most were also found in blood.

The source material was blood. The sequence derives from a young man with Graves' ophthalmopathy.

The chain's CDR3 is CSVTSGVYNEQFF. The CDR3, as DNA: TGCAGTGTTACTAGCGGGGTTTACAATGAGCAGTTCTTC. This chain connects TRBV20-1 to TRBJ2-1; 10 nucleotides match TRBD2. The CDR3 runs to 13 residues. Looked up from germline, CDR1 is DFQATT and CDR2 is SNEGSKA (reference sequence). V was pared by 7 bases and J by 4 bases, with 4 bases of the junction left unmatched.